This T cell receptor (beta chain) appears in the sequencing data of a study of shared clonotypes between healthy human individuals. Clones were sequenced by immunoSEQ multiplex PCR, and TCRdb holds only the in-frame ones, with some missing. The data hold around 450,000 clones, with 70% to 80% observed a single time. Germline CDR1 is SGHRS and CDR2 is YFSETQ. The germline V and J ends were trimmed by 1 base and 5 bases, with 3 bases remaining between them. The CDR3 is 11 residues long. On this clone itself: This specimen includes other DNA sequences encoding the same CDR3.

Sequencing was performed on PBMCs. This receptor was taken from a woman aged 40 to 55 in good health. Some clones in this sample may be carry-over from other donors' samples. The chain has TRBV5-1 and TRBJ2-5, with D unresolved. The CDR3 nucleotides are TGCGCCAGCAGCTTGCTGGAGACCCAGTACTTC. Its protein is CASSLLETQYF.